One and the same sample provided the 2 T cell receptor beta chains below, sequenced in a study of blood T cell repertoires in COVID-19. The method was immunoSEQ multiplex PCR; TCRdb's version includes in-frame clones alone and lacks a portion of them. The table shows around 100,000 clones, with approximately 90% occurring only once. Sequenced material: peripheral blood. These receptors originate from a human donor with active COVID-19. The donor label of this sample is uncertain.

The CDR3: CASSPGRGERGKETQYF. The CDR3 region has the DNA TGTGCCAGTAGTCCAGGTCGGGGAGAGCGGGGGAAAGAGACCCAGTACTTC. J is TRBJ2-5 and V is TRBV19, with 8 bases identical to TRBD2. CDR3 length: 17 amino acids. CDR1 LNHDA and CDR2 SQIVND come from the germline V gene (reference sequence). The V and J ends lost 5 bases and 3 bases, in that order; junction bases with no gene match: 14.

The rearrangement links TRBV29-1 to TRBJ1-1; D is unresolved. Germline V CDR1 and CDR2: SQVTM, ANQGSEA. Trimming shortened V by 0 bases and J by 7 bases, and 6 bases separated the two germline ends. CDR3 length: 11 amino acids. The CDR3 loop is CSVEDGREAFF. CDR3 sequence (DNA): TGCAGCGTTGAAGATGGGCGTGAAGCTTTCTTT. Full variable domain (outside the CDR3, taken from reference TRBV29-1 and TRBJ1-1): SAVISQKPSRDICQRGTSLTIQCQVDSQVTMMFWYRQQPGQSLTLIATANQGSEATYESGFVIDKFPISRPNLTFSTLTVSNMSPEDSSIYLCSVEDGREAFFGQGTRLTVV.